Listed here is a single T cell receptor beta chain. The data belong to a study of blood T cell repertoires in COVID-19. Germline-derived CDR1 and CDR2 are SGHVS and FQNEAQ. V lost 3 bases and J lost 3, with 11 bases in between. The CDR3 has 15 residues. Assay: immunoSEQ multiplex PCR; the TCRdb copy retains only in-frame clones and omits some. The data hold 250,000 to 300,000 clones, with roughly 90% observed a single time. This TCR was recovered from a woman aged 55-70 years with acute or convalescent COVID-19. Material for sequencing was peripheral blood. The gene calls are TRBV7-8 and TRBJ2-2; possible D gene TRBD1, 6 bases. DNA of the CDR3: TGTGCCAGCAGCTTTGGACAGATTCACACCGGGGAGCTGTTTTTT. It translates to CASSFGQIHTGELFF.